This T cell receptor beta chain is drawn from a study of blood T cell repertoires in COVID-19. Whole-study context: The origin of the acute and convalescent COVID-19 samples was the United States, Italy and Spain. The cDNA or gDNA used as material had been derived from T cells, B-cell-depleted T cells, or PBMCs.

This CDR3 is built from 16 residues. V gave up 1 base and J gave up 6 bases; unmatched junction bases: 8. Germline lookup yields CDR1 SGHTA and CDR2 FQGNSA. Authors' data handling: Amplification of reference gene primers was used by the study to estimate nucleated cell counts. Here immunoSEQ multiplex PCR was the method, and the copy in TCRdb shows in-frame clones only, minus some. V, J and clone size are those of that table, while D and trimming were read from the DNA. The sample comprises about 120,000 clones, 65% to 90% of which are singletons, and just over 6.5% rests with the top ten. Source material: peripheral blood. The chain uses TRBV7-2 and TRBJ2-1, with 8 bases lining up with TRBD1. The origin of this receptor is an elderly man with active or convalescent COVID-19. The CDR3 protein is CASSLVGETGVNEQFF. Here the CDR3 DNA reads TGTGCCAGCAGCTTAGTTGGAGAGACAGGGGTCAATGAGCAGTTCTTC.